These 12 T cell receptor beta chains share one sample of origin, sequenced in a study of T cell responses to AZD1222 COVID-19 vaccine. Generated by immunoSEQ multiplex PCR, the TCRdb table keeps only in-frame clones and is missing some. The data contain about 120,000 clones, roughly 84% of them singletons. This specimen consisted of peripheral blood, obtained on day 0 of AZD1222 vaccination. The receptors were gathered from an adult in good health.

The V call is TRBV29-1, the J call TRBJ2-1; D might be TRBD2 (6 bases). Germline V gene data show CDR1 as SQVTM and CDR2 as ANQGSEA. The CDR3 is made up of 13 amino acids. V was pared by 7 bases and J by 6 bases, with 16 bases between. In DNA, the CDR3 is TGCAGCGCCGGGAGTCCCCTAGGCAATGAGCAGTTCTTC. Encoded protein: CSAGSPLGNEQFF.

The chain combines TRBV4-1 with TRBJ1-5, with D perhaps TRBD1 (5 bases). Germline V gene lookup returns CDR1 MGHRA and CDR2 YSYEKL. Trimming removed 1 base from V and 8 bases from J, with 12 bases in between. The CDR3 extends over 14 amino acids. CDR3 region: CASSQAPGSEPQHF. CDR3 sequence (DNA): TGCGCCAGCAGCCAAGCTCCAGGGAGTGAGCCCCAGCATTTT.

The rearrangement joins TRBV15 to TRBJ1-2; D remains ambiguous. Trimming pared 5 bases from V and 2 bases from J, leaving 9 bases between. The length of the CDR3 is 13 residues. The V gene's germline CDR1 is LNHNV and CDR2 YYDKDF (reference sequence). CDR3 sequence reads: CATSLQENYGYTF. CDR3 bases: TGTGCCACCAGCCTCCAGGAAAACTATGGCTACACCTTC.

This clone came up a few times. CDR3 nucleotides: TGTGCCAGCAGTCTCCGACAGGGACCGAGCTCCTATAATTCACCCCTCCACTTT. Encoded protein: CASSLRQGPSSYNSPLHF. V usage is TRBV27 and J usage is TRBJ1-6; 7 positions agree with TRBD1. The CDR3 consists of 18 residues. Germline trimming cut 5 bases from V and 0 bases from J; bases unmatched to any gene: 10. Per the germline V gene, CDR1 is MNHEY and CDR2 is SMNVEV (reference sequence).

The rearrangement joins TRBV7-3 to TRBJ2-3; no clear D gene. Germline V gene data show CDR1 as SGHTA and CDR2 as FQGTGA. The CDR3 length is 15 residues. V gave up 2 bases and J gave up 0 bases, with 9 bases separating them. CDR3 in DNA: TGTGCCAGCAGCTTATTCTGGGATAGCACAGATACGCAGTATTTT. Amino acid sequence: CASSLFWDSTDTQYF.

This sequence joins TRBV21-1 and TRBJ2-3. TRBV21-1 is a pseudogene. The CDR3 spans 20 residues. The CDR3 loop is CASSKVHFRPLRCGTDTQYF. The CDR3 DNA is TGTGCCAGCAGCAAAGTCCATTTTCGGCCCCTTCGATGTGGCACAGATACGCAGTATTTT.

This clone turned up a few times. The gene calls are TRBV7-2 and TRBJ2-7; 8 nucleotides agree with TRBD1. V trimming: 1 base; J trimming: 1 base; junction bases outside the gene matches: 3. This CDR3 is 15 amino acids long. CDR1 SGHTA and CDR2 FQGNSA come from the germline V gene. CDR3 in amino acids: CASSLGTGGSYEQYF. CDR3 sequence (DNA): TGTGCCAGCAGCTTAGGAACAGGGGGGTCCTACGAGCAGTACTTC.

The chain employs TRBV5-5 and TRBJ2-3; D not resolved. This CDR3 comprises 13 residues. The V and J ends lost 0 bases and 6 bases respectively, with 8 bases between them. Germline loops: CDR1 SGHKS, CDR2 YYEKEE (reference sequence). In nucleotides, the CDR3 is TGTGCCAGCAGCTTGGAAGGTGCCGATACGCAGTATTTT. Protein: CASSLEGADTQYF.

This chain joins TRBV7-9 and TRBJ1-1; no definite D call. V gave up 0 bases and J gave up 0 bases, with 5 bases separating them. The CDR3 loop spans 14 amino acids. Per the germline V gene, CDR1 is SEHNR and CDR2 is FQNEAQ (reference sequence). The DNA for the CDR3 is TGTGCCAGCAGCTTAGCATTCATGAACACTGAAGCTTTCTTT. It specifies CASSLAFMNTEAFF. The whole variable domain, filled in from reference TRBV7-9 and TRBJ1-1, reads DTGVSQNPRHKITKRGQNVTFRCDPISEHNRLYWYRQTLGQGPEFLTYFQNEAQLEKSRLLSDRFSAERPKGSFSTLEIQRTEQGDSAMYLCASSLAFMNTEAFFGQGTRLTVV.

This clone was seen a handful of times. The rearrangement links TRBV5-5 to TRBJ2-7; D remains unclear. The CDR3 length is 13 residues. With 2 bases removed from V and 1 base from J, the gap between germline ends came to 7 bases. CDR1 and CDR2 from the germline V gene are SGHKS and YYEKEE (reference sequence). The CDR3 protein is CASSFMSSYEQYF. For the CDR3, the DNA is TGTGCCAGCAGCTTCATGAGTTCCTACGAGCAGTACTTC.

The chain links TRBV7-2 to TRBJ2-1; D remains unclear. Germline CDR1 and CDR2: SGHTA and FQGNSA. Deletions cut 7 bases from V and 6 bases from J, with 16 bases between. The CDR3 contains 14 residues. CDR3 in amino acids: CASMPATASNEQFF. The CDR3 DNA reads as TGTGCCAGCATGCCCGCGACGGCCAGCAATGAGCAGTTCTTC.

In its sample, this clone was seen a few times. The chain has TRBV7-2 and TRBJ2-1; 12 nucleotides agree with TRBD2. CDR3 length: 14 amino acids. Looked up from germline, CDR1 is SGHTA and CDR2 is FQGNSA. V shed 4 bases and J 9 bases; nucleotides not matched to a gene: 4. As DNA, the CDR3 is TGTGCCAGCAGCTCGAGACTAGCGGGAGCTGAGCAGTTCTTC. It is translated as CASSSRLAGAEQFF. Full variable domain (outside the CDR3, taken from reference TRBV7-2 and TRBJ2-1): GAGVSQSPSNKVTEKGKDVELRCDPISGHTALYWYRQSLGQGLEFLIYFQGNSAPDKSGLPSDRFSAERTGGSVSTLTIQRTQQEDSAVYLCASSSRLAGAEQFFGPGTRLTVL.